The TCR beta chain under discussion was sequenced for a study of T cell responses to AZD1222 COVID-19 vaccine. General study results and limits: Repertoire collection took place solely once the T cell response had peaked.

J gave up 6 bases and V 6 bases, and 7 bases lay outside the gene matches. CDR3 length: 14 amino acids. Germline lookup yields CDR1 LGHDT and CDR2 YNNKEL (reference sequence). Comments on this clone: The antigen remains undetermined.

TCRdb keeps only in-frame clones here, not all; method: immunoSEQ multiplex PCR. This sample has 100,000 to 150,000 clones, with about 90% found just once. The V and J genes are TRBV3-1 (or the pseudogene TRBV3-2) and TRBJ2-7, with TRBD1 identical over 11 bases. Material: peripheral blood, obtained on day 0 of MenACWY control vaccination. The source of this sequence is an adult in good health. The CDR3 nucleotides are TGTGCCAGCAGGCTCGGACAGGGGGCGCGCGAGCAGTACTTC. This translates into CASRLGQGAREQYF.